This TCR beta chain was recorded in a study of beta chain features in type 1 diabetes (dated by TCRdb to about 2018). The study in broad terms: Mean age, gender distribution, total cell number and subset yield did not differ between patients and healthy donors. A total of 107,917,701 sorted cells were examined across all samples, and the number of cells per subset was strongly correlated with RNA yield. The study compared TCRB repertoires of sorted circulating CD4+ T cell subsets between recently diagnosed type 1 diabetes patients and matched healthy donors. Naive and central memory subsets were obtained from all 30 or so donors, but regulatory and stem cell-like memory subsets were isolated from only 8 patients and about 8 healthy donors.

There are 14 amino acids in the CDR3, from cysteine to phenylalanine inclusive. Only the CDR3 DNA stays, 42 bases, in frame from base 1. Taken from the germline V gene, the CDR1 and CDR2 loops are SGHAT and FQNNGV. Overall study results and their limits: In all four CD4+ subsets, TCRB CDR3 length was moderately but significantly shorter in type 1 diabetes patients. Fewer insertions and more nucleotide deletions at VDJ recombination sites were observed in patients with type 1 diabetes, implying thymic rearrangement abnormalities. Because cDNA was sequenced instead of genomic DNA, highly expressing activated cells could be over-represented, though the groups showed no difference in activation or CD3 levels. Because the HLA sub-analyses included only small numbers of individuals, any influence of HLA type on TCRB rearrangement was left unresolved. The naive, central memory and regulatory TCRB repertoires appeared to resemble one another more closely among patients than among healthy donors. Shorter templates might be favored by PCR, yet because patient and control samples were amplified and corrected together, any such skew would affect both groups equally.

To note about this clone: The antigen it recognizes is unknown. The junction departs from germline at one end; a sequencing error may be responsible.

The entire isolated RNA was reverse transcribed using the High Capacity cDNA Reverse Transcription Kit, and thus expressed TCRB transcripts were sequenced. Deep immunoSEQ sequencing was applied to naive, central memory and regulatory T cell samples, giving an average of around 3.4 million total reads per sample. Sorted cells were lysed in RLT buffer and RNA was extracted with DNase-treated RNeasy Micro or Mini kits, depending on cell number. To prevent cross-contamination, each cell subset was processed individually, whereas patient and healthy donor samples were processed jointly. The immunoSEQ multiplex PCR was used to amplify TCRB sequences from cDNA, yielding 87-bp fragments that span the CDR3 region. Amplicons were sequenced on the Illumina HiSeq platform. The paper's processing steps were these. PCR bias was corrected computationally using synthetic template baselines, and reads within Hamming distance 2 were collapsed, with unmergeable singletons discarded. Reads were aligned against IMGT to assign V, D and J genes, CDR3 length and insertions or deletions at six rearrangement sites. Clonotype counts were normalized to sorted cell number within each subset before computing true diversity and Gini coefficients with the tcR R package. The overlap coefficient, calculated on TCRB nucleotide sequences, was used to quantify repertoire sharing. Out-of-frame TCRB sequences from naive cells were analyzed as a proxy for the pre-selection repertoire. Entries here come from immuneACCESS through TCRdb and include only in-frame sequences with V and J called. Some clones fail to appear in such tables; in the studies checked, an unresolved V gene covers under half of the shortfall, and the cause of the remainder is unknown. V and J calls and clone size are copied from that table; D and trimming were computed from the DNA. A total of around 280,000 clones appear in this sample, over 14% of them only once. The top ten constitute 0.015% to 0.019% of the sample.

From each donor, a single peripheral blood sample of approximately 110 mL on average was drawn into heparinised tubes. Using a panel that included CD45RO, CCR7, CD25, CD127, CD95 and CD27, naive, central memory, regulatory and stem cell-like memory CD4+ T cells were sorted on a BD FACSAria II. Purity was above 95% for every sorted population. Right away, PBMCs were isolated by Lymphoprep density gradient centrifugation and were stained directly, with no culture step. So that batch effects would be minimized, each experiment stained and sorted samples in pairs, pairing one healthy donor with one patient.

The clonotype comes from a man aged 18 to 29 with type 1 diabetes. The rearranged segments are TRBV11-2 and TRBJ2-5; TRBD1 is a weak D gene call, 5 bases matching. The sequenced material came from naive CD4+ T cells from blood. Reading the label with the study, this specimen's cell subset or site is: true naive CD4+ T cells. The CDR3 has the sequence CANSPQGPPGTQYF. The nucleotide sequence reads TGTGCCAACAGCCCTCAGGGCCCACCGGGGACCCAGTACTTC.